This TCR beta chain was identified during a study of cytomegalovirus exposure and HLA in healthy donors. Researchers ran the PCR with 60 Vbeta and 13 Jbeta primers. Per the original methods: The count from a later analysis was 65 million to 90 million unique TCR beta chains, 9 million to 12 million of them shared. Sequencing used immunoSEQ multiplex PCR; TCRdb keeps in-frame clones, though not all of them. V and J calls and clone size are copied from that table; D and trimming were computed from the DNA. The sample contains under 90,000 clones, approximately 78% of which appear only once. Worth noting for this clone: The antigen is not known.

This CDR3 spans 13 amino acids. The ends lost 6 bases at V and 4 bases at J; junction bases unmatched: 4. In germline, CDR1 is SNHLY, CDR2 FYNNEI. Findings and caveats of the study: It was only CMV serostatus that was available as immune exposure information. Cytomegalovirus-associated TCR beta chains were listed, numbering some 150.

The chain uses TRBV2 and TRBJ1-1; 8 bases map to TRBD1. Material for sequencing was PBMCs. This clonotype was obtained from a man aged 40-49 years in good health and CMV-seronegative. The CDR3 is CASSLTGGTEAFF. CDR3 DNA: TGTGCCAGCAGCCTAACAGGGGGCACTGAAGCTTTCTTT. The complete variable domain, with remaining parts taken from reference TRBV2 and TRBJ1-1, reads EPEVTQTPSHQVTQMGQEVILRCVPISNHLYFYWYRQILGQKVEFLVSFYNNEISEKSEIFDDQFSVERPDGSNFTLKIRSTKLEDSAMYFCASSLTGGTEAFFGQGTRLTVV.